The clone carrying this T cell receptor beta chain was found a few times. TCRdb ran MiXCR on the 5' RACE reads and lists one entry per CDR3 protein. This table holds 450,000 or so distinct CDR3 sequences, approximately 25% found once. This specimen comes from a study of identical twins. V was clipped by 1 base and J by 6 bases, with 6 bases between them. This CDR3 comprises 12 residues. The germline CDR1 and CDR2 sequences are LGHDT and YNNKEL (reference sequence). These data also featured in a second study, about T cells expressing NK-cell markers.

The source of this sequence is a woman between 18 and 29 years old in good health. This chain joins TRBV3-1 and TRBJ1-1, with no clear D. Sequenced material: CD4+ T cells sorted from blood. The CDR3 region is CASSQGSAEAFF. CDR3 coding DNA: TGTGCCAGCAGCCAAGGGTCTGCTGAAGCTTTCTTT. Using reference TRBV3-1 and TRBJ1-1 for the parts outside the CDR3, the full variable domain is DTAVSQTPKYLVTQMGNDKSIKCEQNLGHDTMYWYKQDSKKFLKIMFSYNNKELIINETVPNRFSPKSPDKAHLNLHINSLELGDSAVYFCASSQGSAEAFFGQGTRLTVV.